One and the same sample provided the 27 T cell receptor beta chains below, sequenced in a study of identical twins. TCRdb processed the 5' RACE reads anew with MiXCR; each CDR3 protein has one entry. This sample has hundreds of thousands of distinct CDR3 sequences; roughly 7.2% occur once, and the top ten carry 1.6%. A further study also used this sample, focusing on yellow fever vaccine responses in identical twins.

The sequenced material came from PBMCs. Receptors originate from a woman between 18 and 29 years old in good health.

This clonotype was counted at least ten times. The genes are TRBV7-3 and TRBJ2-1; 9 bases agree with TRBD1. The V gene end was trimmed by 5 bases and the J gene end by 8 bases; junction bases not matched to a gene: 10. The CDR3 has 15 residues. The germline CDR1 and CDR2 sequences are SGHTA and FQGTGA. CDR3 loop: CASSRGQGLVDEQFF. In DNA form, the CDR3 reads TGTGCCAGCAGCCGGGGACAGGGATTAGTCGATGAGCAGTTCTTC.

The rearrangement uses TRBV7-8 and TRBJ1-1; perhaps TRBD1 as D (5 bases). CDR3 length: 16 residues. V shed 2 bases and J shed 3 bases, with 16 bases lying between them. Germline V lookup: CDR1 SGHVS, CDR2 FQNEAQ. The CDR3 region is CASSLLWADSYTEAFF. The CDR3 DNA sequence: TGTGCCAGCAGCTTACTTTGGGCCGACAGTTACACTGAAGCTTTCTTT.

A few counts support this clonotype. The chain employs TRBV7-8 and TRBJ2-7; 8 nucleotides line up with TRBD1. The germline gives CDR1 SGHVS, CDR2 FQNEAQ. CDR3 length equals 15 residues. The V gene end was trimmed by 5 bases and the J gene end by 6 bases; junction bases not matched to a gene: 12. The CDR3 reads CASSTRTGKSGEQYF. The DNA for the CDR3 is TGTGCCAGCAGCACCAGGACAGGGAAGTCGGGCGAGCAGTACTTC.

A few counts support this clonotype. V is TRBV28 and J is TRBJ1-1, with 8 positions matching TRBD1. V dropped 5 bases and J dropped 6; count of bases not matched to a gene: 5. This CDR3 comprises 13 residues. CDR1 is MDHEN, CDR2 SYDVKM, per germline. The CDR3 nucleotides read TGTGCCAGCAGTACGGACAGGGCCCCTGAAGCTTTCTTT. This sequence encodes CASSTDRAPEAFF.

About this clonotype: Given a much more abundant clone one base away, this may be a read error. The chain is built from TRBV24-1 and TRBJ2-3; a possible D gene is TRBD1 (6 bases). The V end was cut by 5 bases, the J end by 4 bases, with 12 bases between. CDR3 length: 14 amino acids. Germline V CDR1 and CDR2: KGHDR, SFDVKD. CDR3 bases: TGTGCCACCAGTGTAACAGGGAGCGCAGATACGCAGTATTTT. Residues: CATSVTGSADTQYF.

This clonotype has only a few counts. The rearrangement uses TRBV27 and TRBJ2-1; possibly TRBD1 for D (5 bases). V was pared by 7 bases and J by 5 bases, with 15 bases between. Germline V lookup: CDR1 MNHEY, CDR2 SMNVEV (reference sequence). The CDR3 is made up of 14 amino acids. For the CDR3, the DNA is TGTGCCAGCACCCCGTGGGGCGTCAACAATGAGCAGTTCTTC. It translates to CASTPWGVNNEQFF.

This clonotype was counted a few times. This chain joins TRBV10-3 and TRBJ2-2; no definite D call. V shed 11 bases and J shed 6 bases, with 13 bases lying between them. The CDR3 loop spans 12 amino acids. Germline V gene lookup returns CDR1 ENHRY and CDR2 SYGVKD. CDR3 loop: CAYTDGAGELFF. CDR3 nucleotide sequence: TGTGCCTATACGGACGGCGCCGGGGAGCTGTTTTTT.

There are many counts of this clonotype. The chain is built from TRBV6-5 and TRBJ2-6; D ambiguous. Trimming stripped 3 bases from V and 0 bases from J, with 6 bases between. Germline values: CDR1 MNHEY, CDR2 SVGAGI. This CDR3 comprises 15 residues. The CDR3 bases are TGTGCCAGCAGTTATTCCAGCTCTGGGGCCAACGTCCTGACTTTC. It translates to CASSYSSSGANVLTF.

This chain links TRBV5-1 with TRBJ2-1; the match to TRBD2 covers 9 bases. The CDR3 has 18 residues. V was clipped by 5 bases and J by 3 bases; unmatched bases: 15. From germline, CDR1 is SGHRS and CDR2 YFSETQ. The DNA of the CDR3 is TGCGCCAGCAGACATACTACGATCGGGACTAGCAGCTACAATGAGCAGTTCTTC. Protein sequence: CASRHTTIGTSSYNEQFF.

The genes are TRBV28 and TRBJ2-7; 7 bases align to TRBD1. This CDR3 spans 14 amino acids. CDR1 is MDHEN, CDR2 SYDVKM, per germline. With 3 bases clipped from V and 4 bases from J, the junction kept 6 bases outside the gene matches. CDR3 in amino acids: CASSFWGQQYEQYF. The CDR3 region has the DNA TGTGCCAGCAGTTTCTGGGGACAGCAGTACGAGCAGTACTTC.

This clonotype was counted between two and nine times. The genes are TRBV6-5 and TRBJ2-6; no reliable D call. Germline CDR1 MNHEY, CDR2 SVGAGI. Trimming left V 4 bases short and J 0 bases short, with 7 bases between. This CDR3 spans 15 amino acids. For the CDR3, the DNA is TGTGCCAGCAGTTCCACGAACTCTGGGGCCAACGTCCTGACTTTC. It codes for CASSSTNSGANVLTF.

This clonotype was seen repeatedly, ten times or more. The chain joins TRBV12-3 or TRBV12-4 to TRBJ1-2; 9 positions match TRBD1. The J segment lost 4 bases and the V segment lost 6 bases, leaving 9 bases of the junction unmatched. The CDR3 totals 15 residues. CDR3 in amino acids: CASSHTGGGGYGYTF. CDR3 bases: TGTGCCAGCAGCCACACAGGGGGCGGCGGCTATGGCTACACCTTC.

The chain has TRBV20-1 and TRBJ2-6, with a possible D match to TRBD1 (6 bases). This CDR3 spans 18 amino acids. Trimming removed 3 bases from V and 0 bases from J, with 18 bases in between. The germline V gene has CDR1 DFQATT and CDR2 SNEGSKA (reference sequence). CDR3 DNA sequence: TGCAGTGCTAGTGTAGTCAGGGGCGATAGCTCTGGGGCCAACGTCCTGACTTTC. Its protein product is CSASVVRGDSSGANVLTF.

The V call is TRBV5-5, the J call TRBJ2-5, with 12 bases identical to TRBD1. CDR1 SGHKS and CDR2 YYEKEE come from the germline V gene (reference sequence). Trimming cost V 2 bases and J 5 bases; bases outside gene matches: 4. This CDR3 has 15 residues. The CDR3: CASSLGTGGRETQYF. CDR3 in DNA: TGTGCCAGCAGCTTAGGGACAGGGGGCAGGGAGACCCAGTACTTC.

This chain links TRBV20-1 with TRBJ1-1; TRBD1 matches 7 bases. Germline CDR1 is DFQATT and CDR2 is SNEGSKA (reference sequence). V dropped 4 bases and J dropped 6; count of bases not matched to a gene: 14. This CDR3 has 15 residues. Here the CDR3 reads CSANSPGGWSAEAFF. In DNA form, the CDR3 reads TGCAGTGCTAATTCGCCAGGGGGTTGGTCGGCTGAAGCTTTCTTT.

Here the CDR3 DNA reads TGCAGTGCTAGAGATTATCCCGGAAGAGTTGAGCAGTTCTTC. Protein sequence: CSARDYPGRVEQFF. The chain is built from TRBV20-1 and TRBJ2-1; D gene unclear. Germline assignment: CDR1 DFQATT and CDR2 SNEGSKA (reference sequence). The CDR3 length is 14 residues. Trimming took 0 bases from V and 9 from J, leaving 15 bases between them.

The chain combines TRBV4-1 with TRBJ2-5; D is possibly TRBD2 (5 bases). Trimming stripped 1 base from V and 7 bases from J, with 13 bases between. Germline CDR1 is MGHRA and CDR2 is YSYEKL. The CDR3 has 14 amino acids. CDR3: CASSQGPGSGTQYF. The CDR3 DNA is TGCGCCAGCAGCCAAGGTCCGGGGTCTGGGACCCAGTACTTC.

This chain links TRBV20-1 with TRBJ2-7, with a possible D match to TRBD2 (6 bases). V lost 6 bases and J lost 3, with 15 bases in between. Germline V gene sequence: CDR1 DFQATT, CDR2 SNEGSKA (reference sequence). The CDR3 loop spans 13 amino acids. The CDR3 sequence: CSAATGTGYEQYV. For the CDR3, the DNA is TGCAGTGCAGCAACCGGGACTGGCTACGAGCAGTACGTC.

This clonotype appeared many times. The chain carries TRBV12-3 or TRBV12-4 and TRBJ2-7; 7 bases align to TRBD1. J gave up 0 bases and V 5 bases, and 7 bases lay outside the gene matches. CDR3 size: 15 residues. The CDR3 protein is CASSPRDRSSYEQYF. CDR3 DNA sequence: TGTGCCAGCAGTCCACGGGACAGATCCTCCTACGAGCAGTACTTC.

The rearrangement uses TRBV29-1 and TRBJ1-1; a weak D match, TRBD1 (6 bases). This CDR3 has 15 amino acids. The germline CDR1 and CDR2 sequences are SQVTM and ANQGSEA. The V gene lost 0 bases and the J gene lost 5 bases, with 16 bases spanning the gap. The CDR3 here is CSVEDPINRGTEAFF. In DNA form, the CDR3 reads TGCAGCGTTGAAGATCCTATTAATAGGGGGACTGAAGCTTTCTTT.

This clonotype was found many times. The chain couples TRBV28 to TRBJ2-2; 7 bases are shared with TRBD1. The CDR3 runs 16 residues. The V gene's germline CDR1 is MDHEN and CDR2 SYDVKM. J lost 4 bases, V lost 6 bases, and 11 bases had no gene match. The CDR3 here is CASRLQGSGATGELFF. CDR3 sequence (DNA): TGTGCCAGCAGATTACAGGGGAGCGGTGCCACCGGGGAGCTGTTTTTT.

A few counts support this clonotype. The chain joins TRBV2 to TRBJ2-5; 13 bases are a match to TRBD2. The CDR3 consists of 13 residues. V gave up 2 bases and J gave up 13 bases; unmatched junction bases: 4. The germline V gene has CDR1 SNHLY and CDR2 FYNNEI. The CDR3 protein is CASSETSGRAWYF. In nucleotides, the CDR3 is TGTGCCAGCAGTGAAACTAGCGGGAGGGCCTGGTACTTC.

This clonotype was detected only a few times. This chain links TRBV16 with TRBJ1-1; D gene unclear. Trimming pared 0 bases from V and 1 base from J, leaving 3 bases between. CDR3 length: 13 residues. Germline V CDR1 and CDR2: KGHSY, FQNENV. The CDR3, as DNA: TGTGCCAGCAGCCAATCCGAGAACACTGAAGCTTTCTTT. Translation gives CASSQSENTEAFF.

In this sample, this clonotype turned up many times. The rearrangement uses TRBV7-8 and TRBJ1-5; 7 nucleotides agree with TRBD1. This CDR3 is built from 16 residues. CDR1 and CDR2 from the germline V gene are SGHVS and FQNEAQ. V shed 1 base and J 0 bases; nucleotides not matched to a gene: 3. The chain's CDR3 is CASSLGRDSSNQPQHF. The CDR3 bases are TGTGCCAGCAGCTTAGGCCGGGACAGTAGCAATCAGCCCCAGCATTTT.

This clonotype appeared many times. The J gene is TRBJ2-6, the V gene TRBV29-1; perhaps TRBD1 as D (6 bases). V was clipped by 4 bases and J by 4 bases, with 17 bases between them. The germline gives CDR1 SQVTM, CDR2 ANQGSEA. This CDR3 contains 16 residues. CDR3 protein: CSVVGQPELGANVLTF. In DNA form, the CDR3 reads TGCAGCGTTGTCGGACAGCCAGAGCTCGGGGCCAACGTCCTGACTTTC.

The chain carries TRBV5-1 and TRBJ2-1, with 8 bases lining up with TRBD2. CDR3 length: 14 amino acids. With 3 bases clipped from V and 4 bases from J, the junction kept 3 bases outside the gene matches. Germline V CDR1 and CDR2: SGHRS, YFSETQ. CDR3 residues: CASSSGLAYNEQFF. The CDR3 bases are TGCGCCAGCAGCTCTGGACTAGCTTACAATGAGCAGTTCTTC.

This clonotype has at least ten counts. The chain is built from TRBV20-1 and TRBJ2-1; D is ambiguous. Trimming took off 3 bases at V and 8 bases at J, with 8 bases between the two ends. This CDR3 is built from 11 residues. Per germline, CDR1 DFQATT and CDR2 SNEGSKA (reference sequence). DNA of the CDR3: TGCAGTGCTAGTATCCCGGATGAGCAGTTCTTC. This translates into CSASIPDEQFF.